The source of this TCR beta chain is a study of T cell repertoires in cytomegalovirus infection. Turning to the study itself: Shared public TCR beta signatures pointed to both CMV infection and a matching HLA type. Notes on the study in general: The ex vivo response was dominated by HLA-C-restricted CMV-specific TCR beta clonotypes. Carriers of CMV and the relevant HLA type were discriminated by public TCR beta frequency.

TCRdb re-called the reads through MiXCR, storing one row per CDR3 protein. The sample lists more than 400,000 distinct CDR3 sequences; about 26% were seen once. The CDR3 has 14 residues. V gave up 3 bases and J gave up 0 bases, with 9 bases separating them. From germline, CDR1 is MNHEY and CDR2 SMNVEV (reference sequence). Concerning this clonotype: What it binds is unknown.

V usage is TRBV27 and J usage is TRBJ2-7; a possible D gene is TRBD1 (5 bases). Specimen: PBMCs. The receptor's source is a human donor in good health (CMV status not recorded). Some clones in this sample may be carry-over from other donors' samples. The CDR3 sequence: CASSLIGASYEQYF. The CDR3 DNA reads TGTGCCAGCAGTTTGATAGGGGCCTCCTACGAGCAGTACTTC.